Presented here are 11 T cell receptor beta chains from one specimen sequenced in a study of blood T cell repertoires in COVID-19. Profiling relied on immunoSEQ multiplex PCR, and the TCRdb table lists in-frame clones only, not all of them. Of a few hundred thousand clones listed, 70% to 90% are singletons. Input material: PBMCs or T cells enriched from blood (not recorded which). The receptors stem from a man in his thirties or forties who had recovered from COVID-19.

V and J are TRBV4-3 and TRBJ2-7, with D tentatively TRBD1 (6 bases). Germline values: CDR1 LGHNA, CDR2 YSLEER. The CDR3 consists of 14 residues. V was clipped by 4 bases and J by 3 bases, with 13 bases between them. CDR3: CASSPGQHYYEQYF. DNA for the CDR3: TGCGCCAGCAGCCCAGGACAGCACTACTACGAGCAGTACTTC.

V usage is TRBV5-1 and J usage is TRBJ2-1, with D possibly being TRBD1 (6 bases). The CDR3 length is 14 residues. From germline, CDR1 is SGHRS and CDR2 YFSETQ. Trimming left V 0 bases short and J 7 bases short, with 11 bases between. The chain's CDR3 is CASSLGQEVNEQFF. The CDR3 nucleotides read TGCGCCAGCAGCTTGGGACAGGAGGTGAATGAGCAGTTCTTC.

This chain joins TRBV11-2 and TRBJ1-1; D possibly corresponds to TRBD1 (5 bases). The V gene's germline CDR1 is SGHAT and CDR2 FQNNGV. V was shortened by 5 bases and J by 1 base, with 17 bases between the two germline ends. The CDR3 has 16 residues. The CDR3 DNA is TGTGCCAGCAGCCGCGCGGGGGAGGCTTCGAACACTGAAGCTTTCTTT. Translating gives CASSRAGEASNTEAFF.

V gene TRBV9 combines with J gene TRBJ1-2; 9 positions agree with TRBD1. Looked up from germline, CDR1 is SGDLS and CDR2 is YYNGEE. After removal of 4 bases from V and 8 bases from J, the junction contained 6 bases not matched to a gene. This CDR3 contains 13 residues. The CDR3 protein is CASSFRTGEGYTF. CDR3 in DNA: TGTGCCAGCAGCTTCCGGACAGGGGAGGGCTACACCTTC.

The CDR3, as DNA: TGTGCCAGCAGCTCAGGACAGGGGGCGATTAACACTGAAGCTTTCTTT. It is translated as CASSSGQGAINTEAFF. The chain uses TRBV5-4 and TRBJ1-1, with TRBD1 matching over 11 bases. J lost 2 bases, V lost 3 bases, and 6 bases had no gene match. The germline V gene encodes CDR1 SGHNT and CDR2 YYREEE (reference sequence). The CDR3 is 16 residues long.

The chain is built from TRBV9 and TRBJ1-2, with 9 bases that match TRBD1. Germline V gene sequence: CDR1 SGDLS, CDR2 YYNGEE. J gave up 3 bases and V 2 bases, and 5 bases lay outside the gene matches. The CDR3 covers 15 residues. The CDR3 DNA follows: TGTGCCAGCAGCGTCGCTGACAGGGGGTACTATGGCTACACCTTC. Its translation: CASSVADRGYYGYTF. The whole variable domain, remainder taken from reference TRBV9 and TRBJ1-2, is DSGVTQTPKHLITATGQRVTLRCSPRSGDLSVYWYQQSLDQGLQFLIQYYNGEERAKGNILERFSAQQFPDLHSELNLSSLELGDSALYFCASSVADRGYYGYTFGSGTRLTVV.

The chain uses TRBV7-3 and TRBJ2-1; 9 bases match TRBD2. Germline V gene lookup returns CDR1 SGHTA and CDR2 FQGTGA. The CDR3 has 16 residues. J lost 1 base, V lost 4 bases, and 5 bases had no gene match. In DNA form, the CDR3 reads TGTGCCAGCAGCTCCCGCGGGGGGGTTTCCTACAATGAGCAGTTCTTC. Its protein product is CASSSRGGVSYNEQFF.

The rearrangement joins TRBV7-2 to TRBJ2-7; 7 bases align to TRBD1. Germline CDR1 is SGHTA and CDR2 is FQGNSA. V lost 5 bases, J lost 6 bases, and 7 bases stayed unmatched. The CDR3 extends over 13 amino acids. The CDR3 region is CASSLTGKAEQYF. The CDR3 DNA reads as TGTGCCAGCAGCCTGACAGGGAAGGCCGAGCAGTACTTC. The full variable domain, completed using reference TRBV7-2 and TRBJ2-7, is GAGVSQSPSNKVTEKGKDVELRCDPISGHTALYWYRQSLGQGLEFLIYFQGNSAPDKSGLPSDRFSAERTGGSVSTLTIQRTQQEDSAVYLCASSLTGKAEQYFGPGTRLTVT.

The chain recombines TRBV10-3 with TRBJ2-7, with a possible D match to TRBD2 (6 bases). Looked up from germline, CDR1 is ENHRY and CDR2 is SYGVKD. V was clipped by 3 bases and J by 2 bases, with 17 bases between them. This CDR3 contains 16 residues. Written as DNA, the CDR3 is TGTGCCATCAGTGACCCCGGAGGGTTATATACCTACGAGCAGTACTTC. This encodes CAISDPGGLYTYEQYF.

The chain employs TRBV11-2 and TRBJ2-5, with D unclear. This CDR3 contains 16 residues. The germline CDR1 and CDR2 sequences are SGHAT and FQNNGV. V lost 5 bases, J lost 0 bases, and 16 bases lay in between. CDR3 protein: CASSARLGYYQETQYF. The CDR3 DNA reads as TGTGCCAGCAGCGCCAGACTTGGGTACTACCAAGAGACCCAGTACTTC. Full variable domain (missing parts from reference TRBV11-2 and TRBJ2-5): EAGVAQSPRYKIIEKRQSVAFWCNPISGHATLYWYQQILGQGPKLLIQFQNNGVVDDSQLPKDRFSAERLKGVDSTLKIQPAKLEDSAVYLCASSARLGYYQETQYFGPGTRLLVL.

The chain recombines TRBV7-8 with TRBJ2-7; TRBD1 matches at 10 bases. This CDR3 comprises 16 residues. Trimming cost V 2 bases and J 6 bases; bases outside gene matches: 10. Germline-derived CDR1 and CDR2 are SGHVS and FQNEAQ. In nucleotides, the CDR3 is TGTGCCAGCAGCTTAACCTTTGGGACAGGGGATTCCGAGCAGTACTTC. This translates into CASSLTFGTGDSEQYF.